This passage covers 2 T cell receptor beta chains from one sample sequenced in a study of CD8 T cells in ankylosing spondylitis. TCRdb re-called the 5' RACE reads with MiXCR, one entry per CDR3 protein. Seen here are approximately 39,000 distinct CDR3 sequences, 10% to 15% observed once, and the top ten hold about 30%. The sequenced sample was synovial fluid, either unsorted or a sorted T cell fraction (not recorded which). These receptors were collected from a male donor with ankylosing spondylitis.

The chain recombines TRBV27 with TRBJ1-1; weak D call: TRBD1 (6 bases). V was pared by 6 bases and J by 0 bases, with 11 bases between. The CDR3 covers 14 residues. The germline V gene encodes CDR1 MNHEY and CDR2 SMNVEV (reference sequence). CDR3 DNA sequence: TGTGCCAGCAGAATGACAGGAATGAACACTGAAGCTTTCTTT. Its protein product is CASRMTGMNTEAFF.

This clonotype was seen at least ten times. The genes are TRBV12-3 or TRBV12-4 and TRBJ2-1, with a weak D call TRBD1 (6 bases). The CDR3 length is 14 residues. With 2 bases removed from V and 6 bases from J, the gap between germline ends came to 11 bases. Written as DNA, the CDR3 is TGTGCCAGCAGTTTATCCCGCAGGGGCAATGAGCAGTTCTTC. This translates into CASSLSRRGNEQFF.